What follows describes a single T cell receptor (beta chain). This specimen comes from a study of blood T cell repertoires in COVID-19. The wider study: Donors in the United States, Italy and Spain gave samples during acute or convalescent COVID-19. PBMCs, B-cell-depleted T cells, or T cells provided the cDNA or gDNA that made up the material.

As processed by the authors: Reference gene primers were amplified, and this amplification served to estimate nucleated cell counts. TCRdb keeps only in-frame clones here, not all; method: immunoSEQ multiplex PCR. That table furnishes V, J and clone size, whereas the DNA furnished D and trimming. The sample consists of about 240,000 clones, about 82% of them appearing once. Between the trimmed V and J ends, which lost 4 bases and 4 bases, there was a span of 14 bases. CDR3 size: 15 residues. Germline CDR1 is SGHKS and CDR2 is YYEKEE (reference sequence). The sequenced sample consisted of peripheral blood. The source is a man at least 80 years old with acute or convalescent COVID-19. This chain connects TRBV5-5 to TRBJ1-4; TRBD1 might be the D (5 bases). The CDR3 reads CASSARTPGNEKLFF. For the CDR3, the DNA is TGTGCCAGCAGCGCCCGGACACCGGGTAATGAAAAACTGTTTTTT.